These 24 T cell receptor beta chains were all obtained from the same sample, sequenced in a study of T cell clones after liver transplantation. The table came from immunoSEQ multiplex PCR; TCRdb's copy has only in-frame clones and leaves some out. In the table there are about 15,000 clones, 82% of which are singletons. This material consisted of CD8+ T cells from blood, taken roughly 50 months after liver transplant. These receptors were obtained from a human patient who received a liver transplant. Some T cells may have originated in the graft donor.

Notes on this clone: At one end the junction does not follow the germline gene, possibly because of a read error. This chain joins TRBV11-2 and TRBJ2-2; D perhaps matches TRBD2 (6 bases). The CDR3 loop spans 18 amino acids. CDR1 and CDR2 from the germline V gene are SGHAT and FQNNGV. The CDR3 region is CASSLVFGGPGNAGELFF. The CDR3, as DNA: TGTGCCAGCAGCTTAGTATTTGGAGGGCCGGGGAACGCCGGGGAGCTGTTTTTT.

The chain is built from TRBV7-6 and TRBJ1-6; unclear D gene. Trimming stripped 4 bases from V and 7 bases from J, with 11 bases between. This CDR3 is 14 amino acids long. Germline V CDR1 and CDR2: SGHVS, FNYEAQ. CDR3 loop: CASSSDRLNSPLHF. In DNA, the CDR3 is TGTGCCAGCAGCTCGGACCGGCTAAATTCACCCCTCCACTTT.

CDR3: CATGTGNLEKLFF. In DNA form, the CDR3 reads TGTGCCACAGGCACGGGGAATCTCGAAAAACTGTTTTTT. This chain links TRBV6-5 with TRBJ1-4; no definite D call. Germline V gives CDR1 MNHEY, CDR2 SVGAGI. V was trimmed by 10 bases and J by 8 bases, leaving 17 bases between them. This CDR3 is built from 13 residues.

The rearrangement joins TRBV19 to TRBJ1-2; 9 nucleotides match TRBD1. CDR3 length: 16 residues. In germline, CDR1 is LNHDA, CDR2 SQIVND (reference sequence). V lost 3 bases to trimming and J lost 2 bases; unmatched junction nucleotides: 7. In nucleotides, the CDR3 is TGTGCCAGTAGTATTCTGACAGGGACAGGGAACTATGGCTACACCTTC. Translated: CASSILTGTGNYGYTF.

This chain links TRBV7-3 with TRBJ2-7, with D uncertain. The V gene lost 1 base and the J gene lost 5 bases, with 9 bases spanning the gap. Germline loops: CDR1 SGHTA, CDR2 FQGTGA. CDR3 size: 13 residues. CDR3: CASSLIGQDEQYF. Written as DNA, the CDR3 is TGTGCCAGCAGCTTAATCGGCCAGGACGAGCAGTACTTC.

This chain connects TRBV6-1 to TRBJ2-1, with TRBD2 matching 13 bases. The ends lost 4 bases at V and 3 bases at J; junction bases unmatched: 15. Germline V gene data show CDR1 as MNHNS and CDR2 as SASEGT. The CDR3 is 20 residues long. CDR3 coding DNA: TGTGCCAGCAGTGGGAGGGGAGGGGAACTAGCGGGAGGGGTCTACAATGAGCAGTTCTTC. Translation gives CASSGRGGELAGGVYNEQFF.

This clone was detected once. CDR3 loop: CASSQNPGKAYNEQFF. The CDR3 nucleotides read TGCGCCAGCAGCCAAAACCCGGGCAAGGCCTACAATGAGCAGTTCTTC. The chain employs TRBV4-1 and TRBJ2-1; D is unresolved. The CDR3 is 16 amino acids. Trimming took 2 bases from V and 2 from J, leaving 13 bases between them. From germline, CDR1 is MGHRA and CDR2 YSYEKL.

The J gene is TRBJ2-1, the V gene TRBV10-3; TRBD1 is a possible D gene (6 bases). Germline CDR1 reads ENHRY; CDR2 reads SYGVKD. V was clipped by 3 bases and J by 8 bases, with 14 bases between them. The CDR3 is made up of 14 amino acids. The CDR3 bases are TGTGCCATCAGTGAACAGGGAGAAGTTGATGAGCAGTTCTTC. Protein sequence: CAISEQGEVDEQFF.

The rearrangement links TRBV10-3 to TRBJ1-1; D unclear. Germline V gives CDR1 ENHRY, CDR2 SYGVKD. Trimming left V 0 bases short and J 5 bases short, with 7 bases between. The CDR3 contains 13 residues. The CDR3 loop reads CAISESPRTEAFF. Here the CDR3 DNA reads TGTGCCATCAGTGAGTCTCCAAGGACTGAAGCTTTCTTT.

CDR3 in amino acids: CASGLGTDNQPQHF. The DNA of the CDR3 is TGTGCTAGTGGCCTCGGGACAGATAATCAGCCCCAGCATTTT. The chain joins TRBV12-5 to TRBJ1-5; 7 bases are a match to TRBD1. V gave up 6 bases and J gave up 4 bases; unmatched junction bases: 6. CDR1 is LGHNT and CDR2 is FRNRAP in the germline V gene. The CDR3 is 14 residues long. Looking up the rest from reference TRBV12-5 and TRBJ1-5 gives the full variable domain: DARVTQTPRHKVTEMGQEVTMRCQPILGHNTVFWYRQTMMQGLELLAYFRNRAPLDDSGMPKDRFSAEMPDATLATLKIQPSEPRDSAVYFCASGLGTDNQPQHFGDGTRLSIL.

The V call is TRBV7-8, the J call TRBJ2-1, with TRBD2 matching over 11 bases. This CDR3 has 18 residues. V was pared by 6 bases and J by 5 bases, with 15 bases of the junction left unmatched. Germline lookup yields CDR1 SGHVS and CDR2 FQNEAQ. The CDR3 protein is CASRITPPKTSGDNEQFF. DNA for the CDR3: TGTGCCAGCAGAATAACCCCCCCGAAGACTAGCGGGGACAATGAGCAGTTCTTC.

The chain recombines TRBV28 with TRBJ2-7; D is undetermined. The CDR3 loop spans 14 amino acids. Per the germline V gene, CDR1 is MDHEN and CDR2 is SYDVKM. The V and J ends lost 1 base and 3 bases respectively, with 10 bases between them. The CDR3 is CASSLSGPSYEQYF. The CDR3 nucleotides read TGTGCCAGCAGTTTATCCGGACCGAGCTACGAGCAGTACTTC.

This clone was picked up one time. The chain combines TRBV9 with TRBJ2-1; 14 bases are shared with TRBD2. Germline CDR1 and CDR2: SGDLS and YYNGEE. With 4 bases clipped from V and 4 bases from J, the junction kept 4 bases outside the gene matches. There are 16 residues in the CDR3. The CDR3 spells CASSKRLAGGYNEQFF. CDR3 nucleotide sequence: TGTGCCAGCAGCAAAAGACTAGCGGGGGGGTACAATGAGCAGTTCTTC.

This chain connects TRBV6-5 to TRBJ2-5; D perhaps matches TRBD1 (5 bases). V gave up 4 bases and J gave up 2 bases, with 11 bases separating them. The CDR3 sequence is 14 residues long. Germline lookup yields CDR1 MNHEY and CDR2 SVGAGI. The CDR3 loop is CASSWQGRQETQYF. DNA of the CDR3: TGTGCCAGCAGTTGGCAGGGCAGACAAGAGACCCAGTACTTC.

The J gene is TRBJ1-2, the V gene TRBV30; no clear D. Trimming shortened V by 4 bases and J by 4 bases, and 10 bases separated the two germline ends. The germline gives CDR1 GTSNPN, CDR2 SVGIG (reference sequence). The CDR3 runs to 12 residues. The CDR3 loop reads CAWNYSPYGYTF. The CDR3 DNA reads TGTGCCTGGAACTACAGTCCCTATGGCTACACCTTC.

This chain connects TRBV2 to TRBJ1-5; the D gene is possibly TRBD1 (5 bases). The V and J ends lost 4 bases and 1 base respectively, with 11 bases between them. This CDR3 is built from 15 residues. CDR1 SNHLY and CDR2 FYNNEI come from the germline V gene. DNA for the CDR3: TGTGCCAGCAGTGCTCGGGGGTGGAGCAATCAGCCCCAGCATTTT. Residues: CASSARGWSNQPQHF.

The rearrangement joins TRBV27 to TRBJ1-5; D not resolved. V dropped 9 bases and J dropped 4 bases, with 10 bases sitting between them. This CDR3 has 12 amino acids. Germline CDR1 is MNHEY and CDR2 is SMNVEV (reference sequence). This CDR3 is CASWRVNQPQHF. As DNA, the CDR3 is TGTGCCAGTTGGAGGGTTAATCAGCCCCAGCATTTT.

J is TRBJ2-7 and V is TRBV27, with 8 bases matching TRBD1. Trimming removed 5 bases from V and 6 bases from J; junction bases left unmatched: 12. The CDR3 length is 15 residues. Germline CDR1 reads MNHEY; CDR2 reads SMNVEV (reference sequence). The CDR3 sequence: CASSPLPGQAVEQYF. CDR3 nucleotide sequence: TGTGCCAGCAGTCCCCTTCCGGGACAGGCTGTCGAGCAGTACTTC.

V is TRBV11-2 and J is TRBJ2-7; maybe TRBD1 (5 bases). This CDR3 region has 13 residues. Germline V gives CDR1 SGHAT, CDR2 FQNNGV. The V end was cut by 3 bases, the J end by 3 bases, with 9 bases between. The CDR3 nucleotides are TGTGCCAGCAGCTTCAGGGATTACTACGAGCAGTACTTC. This sequence encodes CASSFRDYYEQYF.

This clone has a single count. The rearrangement joins TRBV5-1 to TRBJ1-2; TRBD1 aligns across 8 bases. The V segment lost 0 bases and the J segment 6 bases; nucleotides outside the gene matches: 7. The germline V gene has CDR1 SGHRS and CDR2 YFSETQ. The CDR3 runs 15 residues. Here the CDR3 DNA reads TGCGCCAGCAGCTTGGCCAGGGGGCTTAAGGATGGCTACACCTTC. Residues: CASSLARGLKDGYTF.

V and J are TRBV5-4 and TRBJ1-5, with D unclear. Trimming stripped 0 bases from V and 4 bases from J, with 5 bases between. Germline V gene sequence: CDR1 SGHNT, CDR2 YYREEE (reference sequence). The CDR3 covers 13 residues. The CDR3 coding sequence is TGTGCCAGCAGCTTGGGGCTGAATCAGCCCCAGCATTTT. It codes for CASSLGLNQPQHF.

The chain links TRBV5-1 to TRBJ2-2; no definite D call. V dropped 4 bases and J dropped 0 bases, with 4 bases sitting between them. CDR3 length equals 13 residues. Germline V gene data show CDR1 as SGHRS and CDR2 as YFSETQ. The CDR3 protein is CASSPPNTGELFF. Here the CDR3 DNA reads TGCGCCAGCAGCCCCCCGAACACCGGGGAGCTGTTTTTT.

This clone was seen just once. This chain uses TRBV5-4 with TRBJ1-1; D gene unclear. Trimming cost V 4 bases and J 2 bases, with 6 bases left between them. Germline V lookup: CDR1 SGHNT, CDR2 YYREEE (reference sequence). The CDR3 has 12 amino acids. The CDR3 nucleotides read TGTGCCAGCAGCCTAACAAACACTGAAGCTTTCTTT. Translated: CASSLTNTEAFF.

The rearrangement uses TRBV30 and TRBJ2-1; D is possibly TRBD1 (5 bases). The V gene's germline CDR1 is GTSNPN and CDR2 SVGIG (reference sequence). The CDR3 sequence is 14 residues long. Trimming took off 0 bases at V and 2 bases at J, with 8 bases between the two ends. The CDR3 sequence: CAWSVGAAYNEQFF. The DNA for the CDR3 is TGTGCCTGGAGTGTTGGGGCGGCCTACAATGAGCAGTTCTTC.